This TCR beta chain was sequenced in a study of regulatory T cells in long-lasting Graves disease. Whole-study findings and limits: Persistent Graves' patients possessed reduced TCR diversity relative to recently diagnosed ones.

This clonotype was seen many times. What it recognizes is unknown. Arm-PCR of CDR3 regions with iRepertoire HTBI primers generated TCR beta libraries. One entry per CDR3 protein, called by TCRdb with MiXCR from the multiplex PCR reads. The sample shows fewer than 500,000 distinct CDR3 sequences, about 16% of them seen only once. Germline loops: CDR1 SNHLY, CDR2 FYNNEI. The V gene lost 3 bases and the J gene lost 7 bases, with 10 bases spanning the gap. The length of the CDR3 is 13 residues. Time point: newly diagnosed GD, antithyroid drugs for less than 3 months. Researchers made the TCR library from RNA that was extracted from PBMCs. Patients hailed from an endocrinology department in Xi'an, China. These same data were also listed under a study on T cells in Graves' hyperthyroidism and ophthalmopathy. According to that study: Patients aged 18 to 65 had newly diagnosed hyperthyroidism lasting under 2 months. Ophthalmopathy was identified by the model a median around 6.3 months ahead of onset.

This clonotype was obtained from a man aged 35 to 55 with Graves disease. This specimen was peripheral blood mononuclear cells (PBMCs), taken at new diagnosis, from a patient treated with antithyroid drugs. This chain links TRBV2 with TRBJ2-1, with D maybe TRBD1 (6 bases). CDR3: CASSDQGSNEQFF. In DNA form, the CDR3 reads TGTGCCAGCAGTGATCAGGGGTCGAATGAGCAGTTCTTC.